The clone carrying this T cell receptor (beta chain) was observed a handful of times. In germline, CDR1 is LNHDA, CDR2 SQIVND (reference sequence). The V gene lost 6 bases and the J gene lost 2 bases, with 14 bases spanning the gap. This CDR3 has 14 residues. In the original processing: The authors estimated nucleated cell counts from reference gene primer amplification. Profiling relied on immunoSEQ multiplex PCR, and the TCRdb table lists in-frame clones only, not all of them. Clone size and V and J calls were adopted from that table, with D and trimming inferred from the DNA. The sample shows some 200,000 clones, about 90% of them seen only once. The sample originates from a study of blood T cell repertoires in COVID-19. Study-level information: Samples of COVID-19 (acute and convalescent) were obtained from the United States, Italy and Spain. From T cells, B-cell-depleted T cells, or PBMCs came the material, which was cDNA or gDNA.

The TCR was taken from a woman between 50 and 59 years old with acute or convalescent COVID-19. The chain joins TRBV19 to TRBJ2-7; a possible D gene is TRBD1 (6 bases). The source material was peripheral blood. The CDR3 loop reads CASREDRFPYEQYF. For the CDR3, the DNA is TGTGCCAGTAGGGAGGACAGATTCCCCTACGAGCAGTACTTC.